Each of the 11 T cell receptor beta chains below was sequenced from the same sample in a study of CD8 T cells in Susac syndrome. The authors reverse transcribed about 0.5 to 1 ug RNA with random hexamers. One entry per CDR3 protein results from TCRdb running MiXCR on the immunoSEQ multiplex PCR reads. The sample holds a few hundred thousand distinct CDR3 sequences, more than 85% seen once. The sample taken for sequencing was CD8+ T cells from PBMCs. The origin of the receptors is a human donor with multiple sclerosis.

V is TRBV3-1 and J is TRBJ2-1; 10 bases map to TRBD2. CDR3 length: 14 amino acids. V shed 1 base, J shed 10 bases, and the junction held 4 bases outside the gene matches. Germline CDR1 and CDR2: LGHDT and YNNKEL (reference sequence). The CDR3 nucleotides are TGTGCCAGCAGCCAAGCGTTGGGACTAGCGGAGCAGTTCTTC. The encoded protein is CASSQALGLAEQFF.

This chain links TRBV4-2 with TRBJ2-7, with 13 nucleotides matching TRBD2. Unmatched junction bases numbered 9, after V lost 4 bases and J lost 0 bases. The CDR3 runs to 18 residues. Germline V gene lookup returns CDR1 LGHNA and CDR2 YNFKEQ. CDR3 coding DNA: TGTGCCAGCAGCCCTGGGACTAGCGGGATTAAGAGCTCCTACGAGCAGTACTTC. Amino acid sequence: CASSPGTSGIKSSYEQYF.

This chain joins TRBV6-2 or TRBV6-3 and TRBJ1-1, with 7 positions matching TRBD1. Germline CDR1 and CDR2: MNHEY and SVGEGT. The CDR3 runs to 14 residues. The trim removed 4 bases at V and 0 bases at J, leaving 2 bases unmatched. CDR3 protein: CASSWDSLNTEAFF. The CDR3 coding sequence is TGTGCCAGCAGTTGGGACAGCCTGAACACTGAAGCTTTCTTT.

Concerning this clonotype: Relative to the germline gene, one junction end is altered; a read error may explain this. CDR3: CASRGTGEGSGEQFF. The CDR3 DNA sequence: TGTGCCAGCAGGGGTACAGGGGAGGGGAGTGGTGAGCAGTTCTTT. This chain links TRBV2 with TRBJ2-1, with D possibly being TRBD1 or TRBD2 (7 bases each). Germline V gene sequence: CDR1 SNHLY, CDR2 FYNNEI. The CDR3 is 15 residues long.

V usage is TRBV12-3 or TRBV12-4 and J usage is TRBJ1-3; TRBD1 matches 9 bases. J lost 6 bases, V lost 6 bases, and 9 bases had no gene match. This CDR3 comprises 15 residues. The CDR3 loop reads CASRTDRGALNTIYF. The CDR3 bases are TGTGCCAGCAGGACCGACAGGGGGGCCTTAAACACCATATATTTT.

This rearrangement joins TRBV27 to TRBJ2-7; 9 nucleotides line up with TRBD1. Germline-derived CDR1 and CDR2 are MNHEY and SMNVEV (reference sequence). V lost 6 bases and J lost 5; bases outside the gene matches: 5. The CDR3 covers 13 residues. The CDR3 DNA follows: TGTGCCAGCAGACCGGGACAGGGCCACGAGCAGTACTTC. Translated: CASRPGQGHEQYF.

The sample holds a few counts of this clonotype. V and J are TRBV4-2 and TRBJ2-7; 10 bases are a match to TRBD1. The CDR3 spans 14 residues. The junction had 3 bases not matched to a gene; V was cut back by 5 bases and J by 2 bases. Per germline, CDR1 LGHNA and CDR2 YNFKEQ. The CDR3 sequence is CASSGGQGAYEQYF. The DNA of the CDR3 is TGTGCCAGCAGCGGCGGACAGGGGGCCTACGAGCAGTACTTC.

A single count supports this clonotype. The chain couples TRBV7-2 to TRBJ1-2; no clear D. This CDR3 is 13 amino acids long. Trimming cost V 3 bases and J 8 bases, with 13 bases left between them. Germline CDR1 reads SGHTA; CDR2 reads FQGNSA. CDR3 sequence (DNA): TGTGCCAGCAGCTTGGACGGACCTTTGGGCTACACCTTC. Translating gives CASSLDGPLGYTF.

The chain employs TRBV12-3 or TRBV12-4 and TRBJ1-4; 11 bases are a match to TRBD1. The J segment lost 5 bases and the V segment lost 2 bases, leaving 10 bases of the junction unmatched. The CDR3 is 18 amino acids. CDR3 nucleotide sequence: TGTGCCAGCAGTTTATCGGCCGGGACAGGGGGTCTCAATGAAAAACTGTTTTTT. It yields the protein CASSLSAGTGGLNEKLFF.

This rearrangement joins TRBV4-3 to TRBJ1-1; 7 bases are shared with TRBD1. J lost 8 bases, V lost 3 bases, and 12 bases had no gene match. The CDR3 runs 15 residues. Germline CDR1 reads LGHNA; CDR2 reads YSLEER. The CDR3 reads CASSQATDRAGEAFF. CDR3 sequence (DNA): TGCGCCAGCAGCCAGGCTACCGACAGGGCGGGAGAAGCTTTCTTT.

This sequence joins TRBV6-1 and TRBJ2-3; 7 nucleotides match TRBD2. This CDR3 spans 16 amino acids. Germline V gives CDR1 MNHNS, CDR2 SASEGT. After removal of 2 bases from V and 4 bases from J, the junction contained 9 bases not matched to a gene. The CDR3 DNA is TGTGCCAGCAGTGAATCGACTAGCCTGTCCCCAGATACGCAGTATTTT. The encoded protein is CASSESTSLSPDTQYF.